This TCR beta chain was observed in a study of blood T cells in healthy people across ages. Findings of the study overall: Measured against age, TCR beta diversity per million T cells decreased in a roughly linear manner. Naive T cell percentage showed a strong correlation with the diversity of TCR beta.

Ranging in age from roughly 6 to 95, the donors were healthy Caucasian individuals from Russia. Germline V CDR1 and CDR2: SNHLY, FYNNEI. V was shortened by 5 bases and J by 1 base, with 8 bases between the two germline ends. CDR3 length: 13 amino acids. Then a second PCR, running roughly 7 to 11 cycles, was carried out with a sample-barcoded 5' primer and a J-beta primer mix. Each TCR beta cDNA got a 12-nucleotide random molecular identifier. TCRdb ran MiXCR on the 5' RACE reads and lists one entry per CDR3 protein. The repertoire includes approximately 800,000 distinct CDR3 sequences, about 53% of them detected once, and 41% sits in the top ten. Remarks on this clonotype: As yet, its antigen is unknown.

Material: blood. This receptor was obtained from an elderly man in good health. This chain connects TRBV2 to TRBJ1-2; D gene uncertain. CDR3 protein: CASSKDGNYGYTF. The DNA of the CDR3 is TGTGCCAGCAGTAAAGACGGTAACTATGGCTACACCTTC.